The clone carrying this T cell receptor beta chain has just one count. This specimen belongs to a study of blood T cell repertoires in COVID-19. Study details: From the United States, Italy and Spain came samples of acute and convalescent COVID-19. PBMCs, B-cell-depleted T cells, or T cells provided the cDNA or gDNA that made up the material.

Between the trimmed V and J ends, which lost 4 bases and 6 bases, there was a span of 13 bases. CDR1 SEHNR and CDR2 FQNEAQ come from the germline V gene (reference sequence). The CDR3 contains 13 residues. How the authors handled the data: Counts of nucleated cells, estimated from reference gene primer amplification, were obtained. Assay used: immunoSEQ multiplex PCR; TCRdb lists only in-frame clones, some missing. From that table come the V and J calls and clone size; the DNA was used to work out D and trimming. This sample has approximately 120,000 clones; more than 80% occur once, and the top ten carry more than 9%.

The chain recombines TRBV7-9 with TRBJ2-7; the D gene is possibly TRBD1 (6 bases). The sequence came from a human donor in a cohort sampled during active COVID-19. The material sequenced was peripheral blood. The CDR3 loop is CASSSGQIAEQYF. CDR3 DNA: TGTGCCAGCAGCTCTGGACAGATCGCCGAGCAGTACTTC.